The clone carrying this TCR beta chain was found many times. Its target is unknown. These data originate in a study of regulatory T cells in long-lasting Graves disease. General observations from the study: Accuracy might have suffered from few samples. More public clonotypes were shared by persistent patients (around 2,800) than by new patients (roughly 1,000).

Germline CDR1 MDHEN, CDR2 SYDVKM. This CDR3 spans 15 amino acids. V was clipped by 8 bases and J by 4 bases; unmatched bases: 10. The sample's time point: newly diagnosed GD, antithyroid drugs for less than 3 months. Extracted PBMC RNA gave rise to the TCR library. Investigators prepared the TCR beta libraries by applying iRepertoire HTBI primers and Arm-PCR of CDR3 regions. From the multiplex PCR reads, TCRdb called clonotypes with MiXCR, one entry per CDR3 protein. The data hold roughly 380,000 distinct CDR3 sequences, with about a sixth observed a single time. This TCR derives from a female donor with Graves disease. This sequence joins TRBV28 and TRBJ2-1, with 8 bases matching TRBD2. The material was peripheral blood mononuclear cells (PBMCs), obtained at new diagnosis, from a patient treated with antithyroid drugs. This CDR3 is CASATTSGLYNEQFF. The CDR3 DNA reads TGTGCCAGCGCCACTACTAGCGGCCTATACAATGAGCAGTTCTTC.